This TCR beta chain appears in the sequencing data of a study of T cell repertoires in cytomegalovirus infection (dated by TCRdb to about 2019). A note on the overall study: Recently identified HLA-C-restricted CMV epitopes, whose presentation resists viral immunomodulation, were targeted by peptide stimulations together with well-studied HLA-B-restricted epitopes. Donor HLA type was relevant to the analysis, as public TCR beta signatures indicated carriage of CMV infection together with the matching HLA type. Overall study results and their limits: The ex vivo response was dominated by HLA-C-restricted CMV-specific TCR beta clonotypes, which also provided the single most frequent clonotype in two of eight donors. In both this cohort and an independent 352-donor cohort, the cumulative frequency of public TCR beta family members distinguished carriers of CMV infection plus the relevant HLA type.

The instrument was an Illumina HiSeq 1500. The public reads were quality trimmed at Q25 with fastp and then assembled into clones with MiXCR by TCRdb, keeping productive beta chains. Rows are unified per CDR3 protein, each entry keeping the most common DNA and genes. In this sample the table shows about 270,000 distinct CDR3 sequences, about 20% of which occur a single time. About 21% of the sample goes to the ten largest clones. Taken from the germline V gene, the CDR1 and CDR2 loops are ENHRY and SYGVKD. The CDR3 sequence holds 18 residues, the cysteine and phenylalanine included. Only the CDR3 part of the read is kept: 54 bases, read in frame from the first base. The V end loses 6 bases and the J end loses 7 bases, and a stretch of 28 bases separates them. The sample's treatment or condition, from its label and the paper: in vitro stimulation with specific CMV peptide epitopes to enrich CMV-specific T cells.

Details on this clonotype: It lacks a known antigen. A much bigger clone sits one base away, suggesting this may be a read error.

The source material was cultured PBMCs, sampled from culture after CMV antigen stimulation. The sequence came from a human donor in good health (CMV status not recorded). Some clones in this sample may be carry-over from other donors' samples. Recombination connected TRBV10-3 to TRBJ2-1, and TRBD2 may be the D gene, going by 6 matching bases. The bases are TGTGCCATCAGCGGCTCGCCTAGGGAGGAGGAGCCGTGGAATGAGCAGTTCTTC. This is translated as CAISGSPREEEPWNEQFF.